The 20 T cell receptor beta chains below come from one sample, sequenced in a study of shared clonotypes between healthy human individuals. Some clones are missing from TCRdb's copy, which holds only in-frame ones; the method was immunoSEQ multiplex PCR. Among fewer than 550,000 clones listed, about 75% were seen once. Sequencing used PBMCs. These receptor sequences come from a woman aged 40 to 50 in good health. Some clones in this sample may be carry-over from other donors' samples.

The chain recombines TRBV7-9 with TRBJ2-3; TRBD1 is a possible D gene (6 bases). There are 14 residues in the CDR3. Between the trimmed V and J ends, which lost 5 bases and 4 bases, there was a span of 13 bases. Germline assignment: CDR1 SEHNR and CDR2 FQNEAQ (reference sequence). CDR3 protein: CASSQGGNPDTQYF. CDR3 DNA: TGTGCCAGCAGCCAAGGGGGTAATCCAGATACGCAGTATTTT. The whole variable domain, remainder taken from reference TRBV7-9 and TRBJ2-3, is DTGVSQNPRHKITKRGQNVTFRCDPISEHNRLYWYRQTLGQGPEFLTYFQNEAQLEKSRLLSDRFSAERPKGSFSTLEIQRTEQGDSAMYLCASSQGGNPDTQYFGPGTRLTVL.

The chain uses TRBV18 and TRBJ1-1; a possible D gene is TRBD1 (5 bases). The CDR3 runs 15 residues. The germline V gene encodes CDR1 KGHSH and CDR2 LQKENI. Trimming shortened V by 3 bases and J by 1 base, and 12 bases separated the two germline ends. The CDR3 DNA reads TGTGCCAGCTCACCGACAGCTCGGCGGAACACTGAAGCTTTCTTT. Amino acids: CASSPTARRNTEAFF.

Concerning this clone itself: This CDR3 is also generated by other DNA sequences in the sample. This chain joins TRBV10-1 and TRBJ1-4; unclear D gene. V dropped 0 bases and J dropped 5 bases, with 4 bases sitting between them. This CDR3 has 13 amino acids. CDR1 and CDR2 from the germline V gene are WNHNN and SYGVQD (reference sequence). The CDR3 DNA sequence: TGCGCCAGCAGTGAGTCGGGGAATGAAAAACTGTTTTTT. Residues: CASSESGNEKLFF.

In this sample, this clone turned up a few times. The rearrangement uses TRBV7-8 and TRBJ2-4; no definite D call. V lost 0 bases to trimming and J lost 1 base, with 7 bases between them. CDR1 SGHVS and CDR2 FQNEAQ come from the germline V gene. The CDR3 spans 15 residues. Written as DNA, the CDR3 is TGTGCCAGCAGCTTAGCAGGGATCGCCAAAAACATTCAGTACTTC. Residues: CASSLAGIAKNIQYF. Combining the CDR3 with reference TRBV7-8 and TRBJ2-4 gives the whole variable domain GAGVSQSPRYKVAKRGQDVALRCDPISGHVSLFWYQQALGQGPEFLTYFQNEAQLDKSGLPSDRFFAERPEGSVSTLKIQRTQQEDSAVYLCASSLAGIAKNIQYFGAGTRLSVL.

The DNA of the CDR3 is TGTGCCAGTAGTATGAACGGGGGGGCAAACAATGAGCAGTTCTTC. It encodes CASSMNGGANNEQFF. V and J are TRBV19 and TRBJ2-1; TRBD2 matches at 8 bases. The CDR3 sequence is 15 residues long. Germline CDR1 and CDR2: LNHDA and SQIVND (reference sequence). Unmatched junction bases numbered 6, after V lost 3 bases and J lost 5 bases.

In the case of this clone: It may be a read error: a sequence one base away is much more abundant. V and J are TRBV11-3 and TRBJ2-3; D gene uncertain. Germline-derived CDR1 and CDR2 are SGHNT and YENEEA. This CDR3 is 12 amino acids long. Trimming pared 5 bases from V and 1 base from J, leaving 4 bases between. In DNA, the CDR3 is TGTGCCAGCAGCCAAGGCACAGATACGCAGTATTTT. This translates into CASSQGTDTQYF.

This clone has only one observation. The rearrangement uses TRBV5-4 and TRBJ1-4; tentatively, D is TRBD1 (6 bases). V lost 3 bases, J lost 3 bases, and 9 bases lay in between. The CDR3 totals 14 residues. Germline V gives CDR1 SGHNT, CDR2 YYREEE (reference sequence). CDR3 protein: CASSSRTANEKLFF. CDR3 bases: TGTGCCAGCAGCTCCAGGACAGCTAATGAAAAACTGTTTTTT.

Comment on this clone: Given a much more abundant clone one base away, this may be a read error. The sample has other DNA sequences that encode this CDR3 too. The chain carries TRBV5-1 and TRBJ2-5; TRBD2 aligns across 8 bases. The CDR3 consists of 13 residues. J gave up 5 bases and V 4 bases, and 4 bases lay outside the gene matches. Germline loops: CDR1 SGHRS, CDR2 YFSETQ. This CDR3 is CASSTGGQETQYF. The DNA of the CDR3 is TGCGCCAGCAGCACGGGAGGGCAGGAGACCCAGTACTTC.

A word on this clone: This sample includes further DNA sequences coding for the same CDR3. This chain uses TRBV5-1 with TRBJ2-1, with 7 bases identical to TRBD2. This CDR3 is built from 15 residues. Germline V gives CDR1 SGHRS, CDR2 YFSETQ. With 0 bases clipped from V and 8 bases from J, the junction kept 8 bases outside the gene matches. The CDR3 region is CASSLEGGRGDEQFF. The CDR3 nucleotides read TGCGCCAGCAGCTTGGAAGGCGGGAGAGGCGATGAGCAGTTCTTC.

The rearrangement links TRBV28 to TRBJ1-1; 8 positions match TRBD1. CDR3 length: 16 amino acids. Germline assignment: CDR1 MDHEN and CDR2 SYDVKM. V shed 1 base and J 3 bases; nucleotides not matched to a gene: 7. The CDR3 protein is CASSLLPGQGDTEAFF. The CDR3, as DNA: TGTGCCAGCAGTTTATTACCCGGACAGGGCGACACTGAAGCTTTCTTT.

This clone has just one count. The chain combines TRBV7-2 with TRBJ2-7; a weak D match, TRBD1 (7 bases). The V end was cut by 5 bases, the J end by 5 bases, with 31 bases between. The CDR3 runs 19 residues. CDR1 is SGHTA, CDR2 FQGNSA, per germline. The CDR3, as DNA: TGTGCCAGCAGCCGTAGGAGGGGGCAGCCCCGGGACGACCCCCACGAGCAGTACTTC. Protein: CASSRRRGQPRDDPHEQYF.

The chain has TRBV10-3 and TRBJ2-6; D ambiguous. Germline-derived CDR1 and CDR2 are ENHRY and SYGVKD. V was clipped by 7 bases and J by 0 bases, with 10 bases between them. This CDR3 region has 15 residues. CDR3 sequence (DNA): TGTGCCATCACCCCTGGATTCTCTGGGGCCAACGTCCTGACTTTC. Amino acid sequence: CAITPGFSGANVLTF.

This chain links TRBV7-3 with TRBJ2-1; 7 positions agree with TRBD2. The V gene end was trimmed by 0 bases and the J gene end by 10 bases; junction bases not matched to a gene: 15. The CDR3 contains 17 residues. Germline-derived CDR1 and CDR2 are SGHTA and FQGTGA. CDR3 sequence: CASSLTWIGGGPWEQFF. CDR3 DNA sequence: TGTGCCAGCAGCTTAACGTGGATTGGGGGAGGGCCCTGGGAGCAGTTCTTC.

This CDR3 reads CASRPHPGQIQETQYF. In nucleotides, the CDR3 is TGTGCCAGCAGACCGCACCCGGGACAAATCCAAGAGACCCAGTACTTC. The chain recombines TRBV6-6 with TRBJ2-5; D is possibly TRBD1 (6 bases). V was cut by 6 bases and J by 1 base, with 18 bases left in between. Germline CDR1 and CDR2: MNHNY and SVGAGI (reference sequence). This CDR3 region has 16 residues.

This clone was seen a few times. This chain joins TRBV19 and TRBJ1-5, with TRBD1 matching over 8 bases. The ends lost 5 bases at V and 7 bases at J; junction bases unmatched: 4. The CDR3 is 13 residues long. CDR1 LNHDA and CDR2 SQIVND come from the germline V gene (reference sequence). This CDR3 reads CASSEQGVQPQHF. CDR3 nucleotide sequence: TGTGCCAGTAGTGAACAGGGGGTACAGCCCCAGCATTTT.

This clone has a count of ten or more. The chain has TRBV7-9 and TRBJ1-2, with D perhaps TRBD1 (5 bases). Per germline, CDR1 SEHNR and CDR2 FQNEAQ (reference sequence). This CDR3 spans 14 amino acids. Trimming took off 1 base at V and 7 bases at J, with 13 bases between the two ends. The CDR3 bases are TGTGCCAGCAGCTTAGTGGGGCCAACGGTTGGCTACACCTTC. It specifies CASSLVGPTVGYTF.

The CDR3 DNA follows: TGCGCCAGCAGATCCACCGGACAGTCAACCTACGAGCAGTACTTC. Its protein is CASRSTGQSTYEQYF. V is TRBV5-1 and J is TRBJ2-7, with TRBD1 as a possible D gene (6 bases). CDR3 length equals 15 residues. Germline CDR1 and CDR2: SGHRS and YFSETQ. Trimming left V 5 bases short and J 2 bases short, with 17 bases between.

This chain joins TRBV28 and TRBJ1-2; maybe TRBD1 (5 bases). Germline CDR1 is MDHEN and CDR2 is SYDVKM. The CDR3 is 18 amino acids. Trimming stripped 3 bases from V and 1 base from J, with 21 bases between. CDR3 protein: CASSFSLPSGGLNYGYTF. The DNA of the CDR3 is TGTGCCAGCAGTTTTTCTCTACCCTCCGGGGGACTTAACTATGGCTACACCTTC.

J is TRBJ2-7 and V is TRBV28; D is perhaps TRBD1 or TRBD2 (5 bases each). Germline V lookup: CDR1 MDHEN, CDR2 SYDVKM. Trimming left V 4 bases short and J 3 bases short, with 16 bases between. This CDR3 has 15 residues. This CDR3 reads CASSSSGARIYEQYF. CDR3 bases: TGTGCCAGCAGTTCGTCCGGGGCCAGGATCTACGAGCAGTACTTC.

This clone was detected ten times or more. The chain links TRBV7-6 to TRBJ2-7; the D is unclear. The CDR3 is made up of 13 amino acids. Germline CDR1 reads SGHVS; CDR2 reads FNYEAQ. V gave up 5 bases and J gave up 0 bases, with 8 bases separating them. This CDR3 reads CASSPPLSYEQYF. As DNA, the CDR3 is TGTGCCAGCAGCCCCCCCCTCTCCTACGAGCAGTACTTC.